A selection of T cell receptor beta chains follows, all from one sample in a study of blood T cell repertoires in COVID-19. Measured with immunoSEQ multiplex PCR; TCRdb has only the in-frame clones, and not every one. The sample carries about 210,000 clones, roughly four fifths recorded once. The sequenced sample was peripheral blood. The source is a woman in her thirties or forties with acute or convalescent COVID-19. CDR3s include the opening cysteine and the closing phenylalanine or tryptophan. D genes are given only for firm matches. Where a row states a size, it is once, few, many or the class of an expanded clone; other rows omit it.

>14|-|TRBV29-1|TRBJ2-7|-
TGCAGCGCTCAATTACAGGGTATCTTCTACGAGCAGTACTTC
CSAQLQGIFYEQYF
>14|-|TRBV5-8|TRBJ2-3|-
TGTGCCAGCAGTACAGGTCCACCCACAGATACGCAGTATTTT
CASSTGPPTDTQYF
>17|TRBD2|TRBV9|TRBJ2-3|-
TGTGCCAGCAGCGCACCAGCTGCGCGGGGGGCCTCAGATACGCAGTATTTT
CASSAPAARGASDTQYF
>16|-|TRBV5-1|TRBJ2-1|-
TGCGCCAGCAGCTTGGGTCCGGGGAGTTCCTACAATGAGCAGTTCTTC
CASSLGPGSSYNEQFF
>13|TRBD2|TRBV20-1|TRBJ2-7|-
TGCAGTGCTAGTCCGGGGGGGCCTTACGAGCAGTACTTC
CSASPGGPYEQYF
>13|-|TRBV19|TRBJ2-7|-
TGTGCCACAACGAACGGCGGAACCTACGAGCAGTACTTC
CATTNGGTYEQYF
>12|-|TRBV11-2|TRBJ1-1|-
TGTGCCAGCAGCTTGAGGAACACTGAAGCTTTCTTT
CASSLRNTEAFF
>15|TRBD2|TRBV19|TRBJ2-7|-
TGTGCCAGTAGTATCGGGGGGGCCGGGCAATACGAGCAGTACTTC
CASSIGGAGQYEQYF
>14|TRBD1|TRBV19|TRBJ1-2|few
TGTGCCAGTAGTCCGGGACAGAAGCCCTATGGCTACACCTTC
CASSPGQKPYGYTF
>15|-|TRBV21-1|TRBJ2-7|-
TGTGCCAGCAGCTGTGTTTCGAAACAGTCCTACGAGCAGTACTTC
CASSCVSKQSYEQYF
>14|TRBD2|TRBV27|TRBJ2-7|-
TGTGCCAGCGCCTGGACTAGCGGGAGCTACGAGCAGTACTTC
CASAWTSGSYEQYF
>15|TRBD1|TRBV15|TRBJ2-2|-
TGTGCCACCAGTTCGGGACAGTCGAACACCGGGGAGCTGTTTTTT
CATSSGQSNTGELFF
>13|TRBD1|TRBV7-3|TRBJ1-2|few
TGTGCCAGCAGCTTAGGACAGGGGAATGGCTACACCTTC
CASSLGQGNGYTF
>15|TRBD2|TRBV5-5|TRBJ2-1|once
TGTGCCAGCAGCTTGCTAGAGCGGGAGGTGGATGAGCAGTTCTTC
CASSLLEREVDEQFF
>14|-|TRBV5-5|TRBJ2-7|-
TGTGCCAGCAGCTATGGAGGGCCTACCTACGAGCAGTACTTC
CASSYGGPTYEQYF
>14|-|TRBV14|TRBJ1-4|-
TGTGCCAGCAGCCAGAGGAGTACTAATGAAAAACTGTTTTTT
CASSQRSTNEKLFF
>13|-|TRBV11-3|TRBJ2-5|-
TGTGCCAGCAGCCTGGACAGTCAAGAGACCCAGTACTTC
CASSLDSQETQYF
>15|TRBD1|TRBV24-1|TRBJ1-2|-
TGTGCCACCAGTGACCGGACAGGGTGGGACTATGGCTACACCTTC
CATSDRTGWDYGYTF
>15|TRBD1|TRBV27|TRBJ1-6|-
TGTGCCAGCAGTCAGACAGGGGGCGGGTATTCACCCCTCCACTTT
CASSQTGGGYSPLHF
>11|-|TRBV27|TRBJ2-7|-
TGTGCCACCACCCGGGGAGTCAAGCAGTACTTC
CATTRGVKQYF
>13|-|TRBV2|TRBJ1-5|-
TGTGCCAGCACCGGAGGGAGCAATCAGCCCCAGCATTTT
CASTGGSNQPQHF
>13|-|TRBV10-1|TRBJ1-2|once
TGCGCCAGCAGTATGGACAGTGTGGATGGCTACACCTTC
CASSMDSVDGYTF
>17|TRBD1|TRBV6-4|TRBJ2-7|-
TGTGCCAGCAGTGACAGGCCTAGGACAGGGAGCTCCTACGAGCAGTACTTC
CASSDRPRTGSSYEQYF
>17|TRBD2|TRBV9|TRBJ2-7|-
TGTGCCAGCAGCGTAGGAGAAAGCGGGAGTGGGCCCTACGAGCAGTACTTC
CASSVGESGSGPYEQYF
>13|TRBD1|TRBV6-1|TRBJ1-2|-
TGTGCCAGCAGCCGGGACAGTAACTATGGCTACACCTTC
CASSRDSNYGYTF
>15|TRBD2|TRBV4-1|TRBJ2-2|-
TGCGCCAGCAGACTAGCGGGAGGGCCGACCGGGGAGCTGTTTTTT
CASRLAGGPTGELFF
>16|-|TRBV5-6|TRBJ2-1|-
TGTGCCAGCAGCTTGGTAGGGACAAGAGCAGGCGATGAGCAGTTCTTC
CASSLVGTRAGDEQFF
>16|-|TRBV3-1/TRBV3-2|TRBJ1-1|once
TGTGCCAGCAGCCTCAGAAGGGTACCGGGAGACACTGAAGCTTTCTTT
CASSLRRVPGDTEAFF
>14|TRBD1|TRBV30|TRBJ1-6|-
TGTGCCTGGAGTGTCAGGGGGCCGAATTCACCCCTCCACTTT
CAWSVRGPNSPLHF
>13|-|TRBV9|TRBJ1-5|-
TGTGCCAGCAGCGTAGACGGGGGACAGCCCCAGCATTTT
CASSVDGGQPQHF
>14|-|TRBV6-1|TRBJ2-2|few
TGTGCCAGCAGTGAATTGAGGGTCACCGGGGAGCTGTTTTTT
CASSELRVTGELFF
>15|TRBD2|TRBV7-6|TRBJ2-7|-
TGTGCCAGCAGCCAGGGACTAGCGGAAACCTACGAGCAGTACTTC
CASSQGLAETYEQYF
>15|-|TRBV5-4|TRBJ1-1|-
TGTGCCAGCAGCTCCACGGGGGGACGGAACACTGAAGCTTTCTTT
CASSSTGGRNTEAFF
>13|TRBD1|TRBV5-5|TRBJ2-7|once
TGTGCCAGCAGCCCCCCCCACAGGGGTGAGCAGTACTTC
CASSPPHRGEQYF
>15|TRBD1|TRBV19|TRBJ1-4|-
TGTGCCAGTAGTGCTGGACAGGGGTATTTTGAAAAACTGTTTTTT
CASSAGQGYFEKLFF
>14|-|TRBV30|TRBJ2-3|-
TGTGCCTGGTCTGGACTATCGGGCACAGATACGCAGTATTTT
CAWSGLSGTDTQYF
>16|-|TRBV3-1/TRBV3-2|TRBJ1-6|-
TGTGCCAGCAGCCCCACAAGGAGGGCCCTTAATTCACCCCTCCACTTT
CASSPTRRALNSPLHF
>13|TRBD1|TRBV2|TRBJ1-3|-
TGTGCCAGCAGCATCGGACAGGGGGCAACCATATATTTT
CASSIGQGATIYF
>16|-|TRBV28|TRBJ2-3|few
TGTGCCAGCTTCCCTCGGTTGGTGAAAAGCACAGATACGCAGTATTTT
CASFPRLVKSTDTQYF
>12|TRBD1|TRBV12-3/TRBV12-4|TRBJ2-7|once
TGTGCCAGCGGGACAGGGTTCTACGAGCAGTACTTC
CASGTGFYEQYF
>10|-|TRBV5-6|TRBJ2-7|-
TGTGCCAGCACCTTAAACGACGAGGACTTC
CASTLNDEDF
>14|TRBD1|TRBV4-1|TRBJ1-5|-
TGCGCCAGCAGCCTCGGACAGGGCAATCAGCCCCAGCATTTT
CASSLGQGNQPQHF
>15|TRBD2|TRBV19|TRBJ2-1|-
TGTGCCAGTAGTATTGATGGGACTAGCGGTAATGAGCAGTTCTTC
CASSIDGTSGNEQFF
>15|TRBD1|TRBV5-1|TRBJ2-1|-
TGCGCCAGCAGCTTATTAAACAGGGGTACCAATGAGCAGTTCTTC
CASSLLNRGTNEQFF
>13|-|TRBV15|TRBJ1-6|-
TGTGCCACCAGGGCAGGGAAGGATTCACCCCTCCACTTT
CATRAGKDSPLHF
>15|-|TRBV11-2|TRBJ1-3|-
TGTGCCAGCAGCTTAGCTGGGCAGGGTAGAAACACCATATATTTT
CASSLAGQGRNTIYF
>14|TRBD2|TRBV18|TRBJ2-5|-
TGTGCCAGCTCAGAGGCTAGCGGCCAAGAGACCCAGTACTTC
CASSEASGQETQYF
>14|TRBD1|TRBV4-1|TRBJ2-7|few
TGCGCCAGCAGCCTCCGGGACAGGTCCTACGAGCAGTACTTC
CASSLRDRSYEQYF
>16|-|TRBV19|TRBJ1-5|few
TGTGCCAGTAAATTCGCCGGGACTCAGATAGATCAGCCCCAGCATTTT
CASKFAGTQIDQPQHF
>16|-|TRBV7-7|TRBJ2-1|-
TGTGCCAGCAGCTTATCGTTCGGGACAAAAATCAATGAGCAGTTCTTC
CASSLSFGTKINEQFF
>15|-|TRBV3-1/TRBV3-2|TRBJ1-1|-
TGTGCCAGCAGCCCTTCCCTGACAGGGAACACTGAAGCTTTCTTT
CASSPSLTGNTEAFF
>14|TRBD1|TRBV27|TRBJ1-4|-
TGTGCCAGCAGGACAGGGGTAACTAATGAAAAACTGTTTTTT
CASRTGVTNEKLFF
>15|-|TRBV7-2|TRBJ2-2|-
TGTGCCAGCAGCTTAGATTCGGCCGGGACCGGGGAGCTGTTTTTT
CASSLDSAGTGELFF
>18|TRBD2|TRBV11-2|TRBJ2-4|-
TGTGCCAGCAGCTCCCTTACTAGCGGGGGATTCGCCAAAAACATTCAGTACTTC
CASSSLTSGGFAKNIQYF
>17|TRBD1|TRBV5-4|TRBJ1-1|-
TGTGCCAGCAGCTCTGGACTCGACAGGGGGCGTGGCACTGAAGCTTTCTTT
CASSSGLDRGRGTEAFF
>17|-|TRBV21-1|TRBJ1-2|-
TGTGCCAGCAGCAAAAATGGCAGCCAGTGCGGGGGCTATGGCTACACCTTC
CASSKNGSQCGGYGYTF
>14|-|TRBV5-4|TRBJ2-5|-
TGTGCCAGCAGCTTGCTGGCCGGGGGAGAGACCCAGTACTTC
CASSLLAGGETQYF
>15|TRBD1|TRBV6-5|TRBJ1-6|-
TGTGCCAGCAGGCGGACAGGGGCGGATAATTCACCCCTCCACTTT
CASRRTGADNSPLHF
>14|-|TRBV30|TRBJ2-3|-
TGTGCCTGGATGGGGAGTCCTAGCACAGATACGCAGTATTTT
CAWMGSPSTDTQYF